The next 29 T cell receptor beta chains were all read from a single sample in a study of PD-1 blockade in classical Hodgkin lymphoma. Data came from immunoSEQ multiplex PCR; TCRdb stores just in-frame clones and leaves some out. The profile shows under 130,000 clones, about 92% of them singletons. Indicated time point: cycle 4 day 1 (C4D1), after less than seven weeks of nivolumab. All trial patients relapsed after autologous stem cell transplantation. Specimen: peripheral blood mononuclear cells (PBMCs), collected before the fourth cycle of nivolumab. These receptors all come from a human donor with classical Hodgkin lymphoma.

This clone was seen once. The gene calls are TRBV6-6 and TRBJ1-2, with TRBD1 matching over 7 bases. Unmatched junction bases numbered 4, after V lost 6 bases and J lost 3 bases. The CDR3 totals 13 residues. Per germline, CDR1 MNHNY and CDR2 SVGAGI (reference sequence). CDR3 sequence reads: CASRDGTDYGYTF. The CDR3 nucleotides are TGTGCCAGCAGGGATGGGACAGACTATGGCTACACCTTC.

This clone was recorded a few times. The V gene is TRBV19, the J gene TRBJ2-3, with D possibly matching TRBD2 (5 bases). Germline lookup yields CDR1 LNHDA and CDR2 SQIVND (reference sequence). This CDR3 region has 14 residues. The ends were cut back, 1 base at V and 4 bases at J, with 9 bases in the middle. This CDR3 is CASSIGLKPDTQYF. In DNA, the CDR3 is TGTGCCAGTAGTATAGGACTAAAGCCAGATACGCAGTATTTT.

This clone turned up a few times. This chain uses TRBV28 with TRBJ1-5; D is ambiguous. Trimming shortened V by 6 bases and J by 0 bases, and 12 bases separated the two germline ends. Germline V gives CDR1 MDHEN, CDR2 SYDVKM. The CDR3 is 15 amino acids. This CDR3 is CASRITVYSNQPQHF. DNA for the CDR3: TGTGCCAGCAGGATAACAGTTTATAGCAATCAGCCCCAGCATTTT.

This chain's CDR3 is CASRTRTGGSNQPQHF. The CDR3 nucleotides read TGTGCCAGCAGAACCCGGACAGGGGGTAGCAATCAGCCCCAGCATTTT. This sequence joins TRBV28 and TRBJ1-5; the match to TRBD1 covers 10 bases. The CDR3 is 16 amino acids. Trimming took 6 bases from V and 0 from J; bases not matched to a gene: 5. Germline V gene data show CDR1 as MDHEN and CDR2 as SYDVKM.

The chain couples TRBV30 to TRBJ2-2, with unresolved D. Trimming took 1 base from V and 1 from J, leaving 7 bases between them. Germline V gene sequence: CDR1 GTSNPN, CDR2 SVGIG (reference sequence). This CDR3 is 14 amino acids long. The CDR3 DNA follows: TGTGCCTGGAGTGACATAGAGAACACCGGGGAGCTGTTTTTT. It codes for CAWSDIENTGELFF.

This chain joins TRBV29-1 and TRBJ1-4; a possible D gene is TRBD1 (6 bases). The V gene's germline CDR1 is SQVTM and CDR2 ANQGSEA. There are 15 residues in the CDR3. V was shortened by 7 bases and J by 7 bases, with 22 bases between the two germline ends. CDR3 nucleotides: TGCAGCGGGACGGGGGCGCGAGGGAGGGTTGAAAAACTGTTTTTT. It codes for CSGTGARGRVEKLFF.

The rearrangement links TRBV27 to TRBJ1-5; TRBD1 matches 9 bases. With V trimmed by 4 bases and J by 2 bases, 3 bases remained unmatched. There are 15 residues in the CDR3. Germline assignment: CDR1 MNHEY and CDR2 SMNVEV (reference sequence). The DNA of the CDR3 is TGTGCCAGCAGTTCGGGACAGGGTGGCAATCAGCCCCAGCATTTT. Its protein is CASSSGQGGNQPQHF.

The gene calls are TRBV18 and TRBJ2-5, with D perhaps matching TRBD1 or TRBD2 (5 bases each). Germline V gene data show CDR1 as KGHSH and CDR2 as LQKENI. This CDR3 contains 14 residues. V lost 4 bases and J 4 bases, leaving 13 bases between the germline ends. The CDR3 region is CASSLSGTTETQYF. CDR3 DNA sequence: TGTGCCAGCTCACTCTCCGGGACCACAGAGACCCAGTACTTC.

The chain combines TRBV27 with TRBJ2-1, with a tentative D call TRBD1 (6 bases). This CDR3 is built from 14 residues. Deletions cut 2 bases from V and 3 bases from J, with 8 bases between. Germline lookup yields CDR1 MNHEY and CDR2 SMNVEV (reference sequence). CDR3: CASSLNRVYNEQFF. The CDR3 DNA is TGTGCCAGCAGTTTAAACAGGGTCTACAATGAGCAGTTCTTC.

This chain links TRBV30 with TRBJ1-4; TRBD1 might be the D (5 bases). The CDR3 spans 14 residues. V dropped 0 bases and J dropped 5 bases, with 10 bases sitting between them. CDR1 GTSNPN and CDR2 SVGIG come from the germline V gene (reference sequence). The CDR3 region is CAWSVQDTNEKLFF. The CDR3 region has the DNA TGTGCCTGGAGTGTACAGGACACCAATGAAAAACTGTTTTTT.

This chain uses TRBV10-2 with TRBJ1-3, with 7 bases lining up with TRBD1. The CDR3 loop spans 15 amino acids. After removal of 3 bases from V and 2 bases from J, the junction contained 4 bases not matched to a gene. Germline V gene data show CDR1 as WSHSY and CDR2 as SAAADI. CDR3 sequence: CASSDEGAAGNTIYF. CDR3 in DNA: TGCGCCAGCAGTGATGAGGGGGCGGCTGGAAACACCATATATTTT.

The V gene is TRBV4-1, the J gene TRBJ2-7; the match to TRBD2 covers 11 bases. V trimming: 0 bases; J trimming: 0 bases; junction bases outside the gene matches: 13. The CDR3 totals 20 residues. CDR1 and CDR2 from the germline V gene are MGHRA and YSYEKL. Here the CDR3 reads CASSQDWGLAGGVSSYEQYF. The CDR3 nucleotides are TGCGCCAGCAGCCAAGATTGGGGCCTAGCGGGAGGCGTTAGCTCCTACGAGCAGTACTTC.

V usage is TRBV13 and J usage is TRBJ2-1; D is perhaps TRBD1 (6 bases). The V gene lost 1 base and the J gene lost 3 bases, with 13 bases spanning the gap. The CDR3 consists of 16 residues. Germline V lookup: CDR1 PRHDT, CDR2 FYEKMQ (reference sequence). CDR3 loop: CASSLAERGGYNEQFF. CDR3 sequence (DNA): TGTGCCAGCAGCTTAGCCGAAAGAGGGGGCTACAATGAGCAGTTCTTC.

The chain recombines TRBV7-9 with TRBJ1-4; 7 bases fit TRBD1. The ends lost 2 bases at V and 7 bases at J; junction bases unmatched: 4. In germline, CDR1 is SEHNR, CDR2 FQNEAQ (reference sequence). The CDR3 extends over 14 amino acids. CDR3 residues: CASSLMTGFEKLFF. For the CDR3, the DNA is TGTGCCAGCAGCTTAATGACAGGGTTTGAAAAACTGTTTTTT.

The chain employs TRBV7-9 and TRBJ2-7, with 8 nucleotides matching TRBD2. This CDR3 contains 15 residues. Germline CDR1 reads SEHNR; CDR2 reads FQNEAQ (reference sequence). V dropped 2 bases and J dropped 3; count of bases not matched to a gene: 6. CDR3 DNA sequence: TGTGCCAGCAGCTTATCTGGACTAGCCAGCTACGAGCAGTACTTC. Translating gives CASSLSGLASYEQYF.

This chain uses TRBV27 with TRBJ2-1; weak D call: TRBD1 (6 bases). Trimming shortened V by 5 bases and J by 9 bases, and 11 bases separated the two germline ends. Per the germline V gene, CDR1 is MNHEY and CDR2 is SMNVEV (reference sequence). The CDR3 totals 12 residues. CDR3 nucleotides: TGTGCCAGCAGTCCCCTCAGGGGTGAGCAGTTCTTC. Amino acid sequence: CASSPLRGEQFF.

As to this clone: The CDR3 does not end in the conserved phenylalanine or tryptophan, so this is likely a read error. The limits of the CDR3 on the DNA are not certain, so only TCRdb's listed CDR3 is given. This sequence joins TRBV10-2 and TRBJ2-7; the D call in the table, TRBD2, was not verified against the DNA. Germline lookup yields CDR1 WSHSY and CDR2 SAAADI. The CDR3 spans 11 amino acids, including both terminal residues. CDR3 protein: CASSDGGATFP.

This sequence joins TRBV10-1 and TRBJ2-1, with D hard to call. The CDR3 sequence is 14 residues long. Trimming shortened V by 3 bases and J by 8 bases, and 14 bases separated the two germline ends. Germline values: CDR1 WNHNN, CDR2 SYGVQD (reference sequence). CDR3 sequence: CASSELGNEDEQFF. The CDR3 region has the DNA TGCGCCAGCAGTGAACTCGGTAATGAGGATGAGCAGTTCTTC.

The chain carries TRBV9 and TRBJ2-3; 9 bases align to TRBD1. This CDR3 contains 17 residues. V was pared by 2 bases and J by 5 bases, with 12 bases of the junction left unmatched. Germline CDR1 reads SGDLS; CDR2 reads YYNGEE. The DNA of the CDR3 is TGTGCCAGCAGCGTCGACAGGGGGGTGGGAGTGGAAGATACGCAGTATTTT. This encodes CASSVDRGVGVEDTQYF.

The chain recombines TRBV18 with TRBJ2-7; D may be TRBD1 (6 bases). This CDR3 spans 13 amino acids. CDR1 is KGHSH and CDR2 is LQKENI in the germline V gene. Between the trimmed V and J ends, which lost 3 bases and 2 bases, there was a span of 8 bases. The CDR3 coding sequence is TGTGCCAGCTCACCTACAGGGCCCTACGAGCAGTACTTC. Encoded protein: CASSPTGPYEQYF.

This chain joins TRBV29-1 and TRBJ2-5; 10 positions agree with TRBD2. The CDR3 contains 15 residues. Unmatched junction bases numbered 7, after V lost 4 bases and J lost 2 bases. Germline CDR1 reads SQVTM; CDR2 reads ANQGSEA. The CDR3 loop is CSVARTSGRQETQYF. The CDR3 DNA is TGCAGCGTTGCACGGACTAGCGGACGACAAGAGACCCAGTACTTC.

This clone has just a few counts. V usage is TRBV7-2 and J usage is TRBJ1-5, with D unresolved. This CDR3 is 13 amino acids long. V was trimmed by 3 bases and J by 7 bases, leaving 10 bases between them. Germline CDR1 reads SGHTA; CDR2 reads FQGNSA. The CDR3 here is CASSFNRGQPQHF. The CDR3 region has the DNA TGTGCCAGCAGCTTCAATAGAGGCCAGCCCCAGCATTTT.

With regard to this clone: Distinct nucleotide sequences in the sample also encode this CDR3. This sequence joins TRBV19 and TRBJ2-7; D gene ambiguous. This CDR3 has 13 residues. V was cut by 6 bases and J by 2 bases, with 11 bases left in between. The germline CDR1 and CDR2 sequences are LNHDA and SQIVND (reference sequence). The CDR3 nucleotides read TGTGCCAGTAGCCAGGACGGAACCTACGAGCAGTACTTC. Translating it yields CASSQDGTYEQYF.

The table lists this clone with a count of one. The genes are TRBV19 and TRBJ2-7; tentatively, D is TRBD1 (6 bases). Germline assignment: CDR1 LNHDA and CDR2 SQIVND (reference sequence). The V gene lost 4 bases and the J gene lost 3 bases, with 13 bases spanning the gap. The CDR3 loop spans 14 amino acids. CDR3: CASSRAGALYEQYF. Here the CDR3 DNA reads TGTGCCAGTAGTAGGGCAGGGGCCCTCTACGAGCAGTACTTC.

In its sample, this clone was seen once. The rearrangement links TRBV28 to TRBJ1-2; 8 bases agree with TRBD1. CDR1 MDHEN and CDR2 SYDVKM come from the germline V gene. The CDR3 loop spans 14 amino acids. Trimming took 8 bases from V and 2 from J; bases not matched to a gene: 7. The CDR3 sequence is CASHLQGANYGYTF. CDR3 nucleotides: TGTGCCAGCCACTTGCAGGGGGCCAACTATGGCTACACCTTC.

The CDR3 region has the DNA TGTGCCAGCAGCTTAGGGACCCGGCCTGGAAACACCATATATTTT. Its translation: CASSLGTRPGNTIYF. The genes are TRBV11-2 and TRBJ1-3; D gene unclear. Germline CDR1 SGHAT, CDR2 FQNNGV. V was pared by 1 base and J by 2 bases, with 9 bases between. This CDR3 spans 15 amino acids.

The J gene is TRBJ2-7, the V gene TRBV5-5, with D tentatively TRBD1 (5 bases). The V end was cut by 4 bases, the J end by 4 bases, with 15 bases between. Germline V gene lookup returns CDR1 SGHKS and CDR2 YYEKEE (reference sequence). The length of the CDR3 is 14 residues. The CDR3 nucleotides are TGTGCCAGCAGCCAGGGCACCCTCGGGTACGAGCAGTACTTC. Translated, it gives CASSQGTLGYEQYF.

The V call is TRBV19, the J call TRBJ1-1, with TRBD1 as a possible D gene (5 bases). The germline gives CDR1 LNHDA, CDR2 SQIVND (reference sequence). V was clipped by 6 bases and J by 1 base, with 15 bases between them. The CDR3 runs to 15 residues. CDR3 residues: CASRQGFRGNTEAFF. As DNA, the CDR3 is TGTGCCAGTAGGCAGGGTTTTCGAGGGAACACTGAAGCTTTCTTT.

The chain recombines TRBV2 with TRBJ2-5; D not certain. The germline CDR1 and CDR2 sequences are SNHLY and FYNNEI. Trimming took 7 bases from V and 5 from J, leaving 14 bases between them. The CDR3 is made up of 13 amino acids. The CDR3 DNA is TGTGCCAGCACCCTTGGCATGGGGGAGACCCAGTACTTC. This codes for CASTLGMGETQYF.